A single sample is the source of the 18 T cell receptor beta chains below, sequenced in a study of cytomegalovirus exposure and HLA in healthy donors. Use of 60 Vbeta and 13 Jbeta primers characterized the PCR. Using immunoSEQ multiplex PCR, the repertoire was profiled, and TCRdb retains in-frame clones only, with some absent. The top ten clones hold roughly 0.99% of a sample with about 160,000 clones, around 81% of them seen once. The sample comprised PBMCs. Receptor source: a woman in her thirties or forties in good health and CMV-seronegative.

J is TRBJ1-5 and V is TRBV29-1; 12 bases agree with TRBD1. The V and J ends lost 5 bases and 5 bases, in that order; junction bases with no gene match: 10. The CDR3 extends over 16 amino acids. The V gene's germline CDR1 is SQVTM and CDR2 ANQGSEA. CDR3 sequence: CSVKYPGQGADQPQHF. CDR3 nucleotides: TGCAGCGTTAAGTACCCGGGACAGGGGGCCGATCAGCCCCAGCATTTT.

The V gene is TRBV28, the J gene TRBJ1-1, with 10 positions matching TRBD1. Looked up from germline, CDR1 is MDHEN and CDR2 is SYDVKM. This CDR3 is 12 amino acids long. CDR3 amino acids: CVCRTGGTEAFF. DNA of the CDR3: TGTGTGTGTCGGACAGGGGGGACTGAAGCTTTCTTT.

CDR3 nucleotides: TGCGCCAGCAGCTCGGGGTCAGGGGGCGGCCAGCCCCAGCATTTT. Its translation is CASSSGSGGGQPQHF. This chain links TRBV5-1 with TRBJ1-5; 8 bases agree with TRBD1. CDR1 is SGHRS and CDR2 is YFSETQ in the germline V gene. The V and J ends lost 3 bases and 7 bases, in that order; junction bases with no gene match: 9. The CDR3 is 15 residues long. The whole variable domain, remainder taken from reference TRBV5-1 and TRBJ1-5, is KAGVTQTPRYLIKTRGQQVTLSCSPISGHRSVSWYQQTPGQGLQFLFEYFSETQRNKGNFPGRFSGRQFSNSRSEMNVSTLELGDSALYLCASSSGSGGGQPQHFGDGTRLSIL.

This chain uses TRBV11-2 with TRBJ2-7; 8 bases line up with TRBD2. J was trimmed by 0 bases and V by 3 bases; bases with no gene match: 10. Germline V lookup: CDR1 SGHAT, CDR2 FQNNGV. The CDR3 covers 17 residues. CDR3: CASSFSLSGSASYEQYF. CDR3 sequence (DNA): TGTGCCAGCAGCTTCTCACTCAGCGGGAGCGCCTCCTACGAGCAGTACTTC.

This clone was seen once. This chain connects TRBV6-5 to TRBJ2-5; tentatively, D is TRBD1 (5 bases). The CDR3 has 11 amino acids. Germline lookup yields CDR1 MNHEY and CDR2 SVGAGI. The ends were cut back, 2 bases at V and 11 bases at J, with 9 bases in the middle. CDR3 region: CASSYKGSQYF. In nucleotides, the CDR3 is TGTGCCAGCAGTTACAAGGGGTCACAGTACTTC.

V is TRBV19 and J is TRBJ1-2; 8 bases line up with TRBD1. Looked up from germline, CDR1 is LNHDA and CDR2 is SQIVND (reference sequence). The V segment lost 6 bases and the J segment 1 base; nucleotides outside the gene matches: 10. This CDR3 is 16 amino acids long. The CDR3 loop is CASSHKTGAINYGYTF. In DNA form, the CDR3 reads TGTGCCAGTAGCCATAAGACAGGGGCGATTAACTATGGCTACACCTTC.

The CDR3: CASSETGLRANYGYTF. In DNA, the CDR3 is TGTGCCAGCAGTGAAACCGGGTTGAGGGCTAACTATGGCTACACCTTC. The rearrangement joins TRBV6-1 to TRBJ1-2; D gene uncertain. This CDR3 has 16 amino acids. CDR1 and CDR2 from the germline V gene are MNHNS and SASEGT. The germline V and J ends were trimmed by 2 bases and 0 bases, with 13 bases remaining between them.

V is TRBV6-1 and J is TRBJ2-2, with 16 bases fitting TRBD2. The germline CDR1 and CDR2 sequences are MNHNS and SASEGT. V was clipped by 4 bases and J by 1 base; unmatched bases: 6. The CDR3 sequence is 19 residues long. The CDR3 nucleotides are TGTGCCAGCAGTGGGGGGACTAGCGGGAGGGCCTTGAACACCGGGGAGCTGTTTTTT. Protein: CASSGGTSGRALNTGELFF.

J is TRBJ1-3 and V is TRBV30, with D unresolved. The CDR3 length is 14 residues. Trimming stripped 4 bases from V and 1 base from J, with 11 bases between. Germline CDR1 reads GTSNPN; CDR2 reads SVGIG (reference sequence). The CDR3 is CAWTFRGSGNTIYF. The CDR3 region has the DNA TGTGCCTGGACATTCCGGGGATCTGGAAACACCATATATTTT.

The chain joins TRBV7-3 to TRBJ2-3, with D possibly being TRBD2 (6 bases). The CDR3 has 15 amino acids. V lost 5 bases, J lost 3 bases, and 15 bases lay in between. Germline V gives CDR1 SGHTA, CDR2 FQGTGA. CDR3 in DNA: TGTGCCAGCAGCATAGCGGACTATCCGACAGATACGCAGTATTTT. Translation: CASSIADYPTDTQYF.

This clone has only a few counts. Other DNA sequences in the same sample also yield this CDR3. V gene TRBV30 combines with J gene TRBJ1-1, with D unresolved. Germline V gene data show CDR1 as GTSNPN and CDR2 as SVGIG (reference sequence). This CDR3 has 11 residues. V was clipped by 2 bases and J by 7 bases, with 8 bases between them. The CDR3 DNA sequence: TGTGCCTGGAGTCCGACACGTGAAGCTTTCTTT. Translation: CAWSPTREAFF.

This clone was detected only once. The V gene is TRBV7-8, the J gene TRBJ1-1; 9 bases match TRBD1. V was pared by 5 bases and J by 4 bases, with 2 bases of the junction left unmatched. Germline CDR1 is SGHVS and CDR2 is FQNEAQ. This CDR3 is built from 13 residues. CDR3 nucleotide sequence: TGTGCCAGCAGCCAGGACAGGGGCACTGAAGCTTTCTTT. Translating gives CASSQDRGTEAFF. Full variable domain (remainder filled in from reference TRBV7-8 and TRBJ1-1): GAGVSQSPRYKVAKRGQDVALRCDPISGHVSLFWYQQALGQGPEFLTYFQNEAQLDKSGLPSDRFFAERPEGSVSTLKIQRTQQEDSAVYLCASSQDRGTEAFFGQGTRLTVV.

The chain has TRBV5-1 and TRBJ2-3; TRBD2 matches at 15 bases. From germline, CDR1 is SGHRS and CDR2 YFSETQ. The CDR3 is 17 residues long. With V trimmed by 5 bases and J by 3 bases, 7 bases remained unmatched. CDR3 amino acids: CASSSGTSGRRTDTQYF. CDR3 DNA sequence: TGCGCCAGCAGTTCTGGGACTAGCGGGAGGAGGACAGATACGCAGTATTTT.

V usage is TRBV6-1 and J usage is TRBJ2-7, with 8 bases identical to TRBD1. Per germline, CDR1 MNHNS and CDR2 SASEGT. This CDR3 region has 13 residues. The J segment lost 9 bases and the V segment lost 2 bases, leaving 6 bases of the junction unmatched. This chain's CDR3 is CASSEKDRDGQYF. The CDR3, as DNA: TGTGCCAGCAGTGAAAAGGACAGGGACGGGCAGTACTTC.

This sequence joins TRBV7-9 and TRBJ2-5, with 15 bases identical to TRBD2. The CDR3 is made up of 17 amino acids. With 5 bases clipped from V and 5 bases from J, the junction kept 9 bases outside the gene matches. Germline V CDR1 and CDR2: SEHNR, FQNEAQ (reference sequence). The CDR3 DNA reads TGTGCCAGCAGCCCACGGACTAGCGGGAGGGCCGTGGAGACCCAGTACTTC. The encoded protein is CASSPRTSGRAVETQYF.

The CDR3 reads CASSSGTGPGDTIYF. The CDR3 coding sequence is TGTGCCAGCAGCTCTGGGACAGGGCCTGGGGACACCATATATTTT. V usage is TRBV7-9 and J usage is TRBJ1-3; 9 positions match TRBD1. After removal of 4 bases from V and 8 bases from J, the junction contained 9 bases not matched to a gene. Germline CDR1 reads SEHNR; CDR2 reads FQNEAQ (reference sequence). There are 15 residues in the CDR3.

The CDR3 reads CASSQTGQETQYF. The DNA of the CDR3 is TGTGCCAGTAGTCAGACAGGGCAAGAGACCCAGTACTTC. V usage is TRBV19 and J usage is TRBJ2-5; TRBD1 aligns across 7 bases. This CDR3 has 13 residues. Germline trimming cut 5 bases from V and 2 bases from J; bases unmatched to any gene: 2. CDR1 LNHDA and CDR2 SQIVND come from the germline V gene (reference sequence).

The J gene is TRBJ1-4, the V gene TRBV19, with no clear D. Between the trimmed V and J ends, which lost 7 bases and 10 bases, there was a span of 10 bases. The length of the CDR3 is 11 residues. Per germline, CDR1 LNHDA and CDR2 SQIVND (reference sequence). DNA of the CDR3: TGTGCCAGTACCGAGGGAGGAAAACTGTTTTTT. It yields the protein CASTEGGKLFF.